The T cell receptor (beta chain) described here comes from a study of graft-versus-host responses after intestinal transplantation (dated by TCRdb to about 2021). About the study as a whole: Multivisceral, liver-intestinal, or isolated intestinal transplants were received by the recipients. Every recipient was given anti-thymocyte globulin induction, then maintenance tacrolimus and steroids for about three years. Graft-versus-host and host-versus-graft alloreactive T cell clones were tracked in the graft, circulation and bone marrow after intestinal transplantation using bulk TCR-beta CDR3 sequencing. To identify alloreactive clones, pre-transplant mixed lymphocyte reaction products were sequenced and compared with unstimulated pre-transplant donor and recipient T cells. A cohort of about 25 intestinal transplant recipients, including one retransplant, was enrolled, and 3 patients lacking pretransplant specimens were excluded. Donor T cell macrochimerism was defined as a peak of at least 4% donor T cells among recipient peripheral blood mononuclear cells. Rather than being sequenced by the commercial service, samples from a few later patients were sequenced in-house on an Illumina MiSeq and processed with MiXCR.

Notes on this clone: Its antigen remains undetermined. No base qualities exist here, and no much larger clone lies one base off it. The sample holds other DNA sequences that translate to the same CDR3.

The time point label corresponds to: cells obtained before transplantation from donor or recipient. CD3+CD4+ and CD3+CD8+ populations were FACS-sorted from unstimulated pre-transplant donor and recipient cells taken from spleen or lymph nodes. Libraries were constructed by the immunoSEQ multiplex PCR assay. For most patients, genomic DNA was isolated with the Qiagen DNeasy Blood and Tissue Kit and sent frozen to Adaptive Biotechnologies for TCR sequencing. High-throughput TCR-beta CDR3 sequencing of genomic DNA from most patients was performed by Adaptive Biotechnologies. In the paper's pipeline: Adaptive's ImmunoSEQ software was the source of the TCR sequencing data for roughly 19 patients, while three other patients were processed with MiXCR and VDJtools. CD4 versus CD8 sorting errors were corrected by removing sequences found in both subsets at a frequency ratio below 5:1. CDR3 nucleotide sequences shared by donor and recipient were removed because the origin of these sequences could not be assigned. To be classed as alloreactive, a clone needed at least 2-fold expansion over unstimulated cells and a minimum CFSE-low frequency of 0.002% (template counts) or 0.001% (read counts). Mappable clones were those detected in sequenced pre-transplant spleen, lymph node, or MLR CFSE-low populations of the donor or recipient. Cumulative frequency of alloreactive clones was calculated as a percentage of all sequences weighted by copy number. Sourced from immuneACCESS, this table was stored by TCRdb with only in-frame sequences that have V and J called. A share of the clones is absent; for the studies checked, an unresolved V gene accounts for under half, and the remainder has no known explanation. V and J calls and clone size come straight from that table; D and trimming were deduced from the DNA. Present in this sample are about 120,000 clones, roughly 93% of which were seen just once. 1% to 1.5% of the sample comes from the top ten.

What the authors observed across the whole study: GvH clones were found in recipient bone marrow, and some of the GvH clones appeared earlier in ileal mucosa or blood, which is consistent with an intestinal mucosal origin. Early after transplant, peak levels of circulating GvH clones were associated with declines in HvG clones. The conclusions were limited by the relatively low number and heterogeneity of the intestinal transplant patients. In patients with donor T cell macrochimerism, the allografts had high GvH to HvG T cell clonal ratios.

The TCR comes from a human donor who was the organ donor for an intestinal transplant. The sequenced sample was unstimulated CD8+ T cells sorted from spleen or lymph node cells, obtained before transplant.

The DNA sequence is as follows: TGTGCCTGGAGTGTAGGTTCTAACACTGAAGCTTTCTTT. It specifies CAWSVGSNTEAFF. The sequence is built from TRBV30 and TRBJ1-1; the D gene assignment is ambiguous. CDR3 length: 13 amino acids, cysteine to phenylalanine. The read is trimmed to its CDR3 DNA, 39 bases read in frame from base 1. Trimming at the junction amounts to 0 bases on V and 2 bases on J, and the germline ends lie 7 bases apart. CDR1 and CDR2 are read off the germline V gene (reference sequence) as GTSNPN and SVGIG.